One TCR beta chain is described in this entry. Its antigen is still unknown. Time point noted: pretreatment peripheral blood. Peripheral blood mononuclear cells were collected from every patient before and during treatment, yielding between 1 and 8 samples per patient. Germline CDR1 is WNHNN and CDR2 is SYGVQD (reference sequence). CDR3 length: 15 amino acids. V shed 6 bases and J 7 bases; nucleotides not matched to a gene: 9. The data belong to a study of PD-L1 blockade in urothelial cancer. Study summary: Twenty-five of 29 patients were males with bladder-origin urothelial cancer. Anywhere from 0 to 3 prior chemotherapy regimens had been received by patients.

Measured with immunoSEQ multiplex PCR; TCRdb has only the in-frame clones, and not every one. The sample carries approximately 90,000 clones, less than 90% recorded once. General observations from the study: Larger 3-week expansion of tumor-associated blood clones was seen in durable-benefit patients.

This chain uses TRBV10-1 with TRBJ2-1, with TRBD1 matching 10 bases. The TCR was taken from a man aged 60 to 75 with urothelial cancer. This sample comprised PBMCs, obtained around atezolizumab (anti-PD-L1) treatment. CDR3: CASSPFGTGANEQFF. The CDR3 bases are TGCGCCAGCAGCCCTTTCGGGACAGGGGCAAATGAGCAGTTCTTC.